This T cell receptor beta chain was found in a study of cytomegalovirus exposure and HLA in healthy donors. Whole-study results and caveats: In a later analysis, donors in an Asian-associated ancestry cluster reportedly had fewer N-insertions in productive TCRs than the cohort mean.

A word on this clone: Its target is unknown.

The study ran its PCR with 60 Vbeta and 13 Jbeta primers. Some clones are missing from TCRdb's copy, which holds only in-frame ones; the method was immunoSEQ multiplex PCR. The data contain about 180,000 clones, 84% of them seen just once; the ten biggest clones take up roughly 1.2%. The CDR3 totals 14 residues. V lost 8 bases and J lost 1, with 13 bases in between. Germline V lookup: CDR1 LNHNV, CDR2 YYDKDF (reference sequence). V is TRBV15 and J is TRBJ2-3; D may be TRBD2 (7 bases). The sequence was collected from a girl aged 2-10 years in good health and CMV-seropositive. Sequencing input: PBMCs. CDR3 sequence reads: CATGGASGTDTQYF. CDR3 DNA sequence: TGTGCCACCGGGGGGGCGAGTGGCACAGATACGCAGTATTTT.